These 15 T cell receptor beta chains originate from one sample sequenced in a study of T cell repertoires in cytomegalovirus infection. TCRdb re-called the reads with MiXCR, one entry per CDR3 protein. In the table there are around 450,000 distinct CDR3 sequences, approximately 32% of which are singletons. Sequenced input: PBMCs. The source is a human donor in good health (CMV status not recorded). Some clones in this sample may be carry-over from other donors' samples.

The chain employs TRBV4-3 and TRBJ2-3, with 8 bases lining up with TRBD1. Per germline, CDR1 LGHNA and CDR2 YSLEER. V dropped 2 bases and J dropped 4; count of bases not matched to a gene: 8. This CDR3 has 16 residues. The CDR3 nucleotides read TGCGCCAGCAGCCAAAGCCCTCAGGGGGCCGCAGATACGCAGTATTTT. Translating it yields CASSQSPQGAADTQYF.

This clonotype was seen at least ten times. The chain has TRBV6-4 and TRBJ2-1, with 9 bases identical to TRBD2. Looked up from germline, CDR1 is MRHNA and CDR2 is SNTAGT. Losses at the gene ends were 2 bases for V and 6 bases for J; bases not matched to a gene: 5. This CDR3 spans 15 amino acids. CDR3: CASSDGAGGLNEQFF. The DNA for the CDR3 is TGTGCCAGCAGTGACGGTGCGGGGGGGCTCAATGAGCAGTTCTTC.

On this clonotype itself: The junction departs from germline at one end; a sequencing error may be responsible. V and J are TRBV19 and TRBJ1-5, with TRBD1 matching 9 bases. CDR1 LNHDA and CDR2 SQIVND come from the germline V gene (reference sequence). The CDR3 extends over 14 amino acids. CDR3 sequence: CDSSFGTGNQPQHF. CDR3 in DNA: TGTGACAGTAGTTTTGGGACAGGGAATCAGCCCCAGCATTTT.

This clonotype was detected many times. The chain links TRBV7-2 to TRBJ1-5; D not certain. The CDR3 sequence is 12 residues long. CDR1 is SGHTA and CDR2 is FQGNSA in the germline V gene. V was cut by 1 base and J by 13 bases, with 11 bases left in between. CDR3 nucleotides: TGTGCCAGCAGCTTAGATGTCGGGTCTCAGCATTTT. It is translated as CASSLDVGSQHF.

In this sample, this clonotype turned up many times. The chain employs TRBV7-9 and TRBJ1-5; 10 nucleotides line up with TRBD1. There are 15 residues in the CDR3. Germline V gene sequence: CDR1 SEHNR, CDR2 FQNEAQ (reference sequence). J was trimmed by 9 bases and V by 3 bases; bases with no gene match: 8. For the CDR3, the DNA is TGTGCCAGCAGCTTGACGGGACAGGGGATCGTGCCCCAGCATTTT. Its translation is CASSLTGQGIVPQHF. The full variable domain, rest sourced from reference TRBV7-9 and TRBJ1-5, is DTGVSQNPRHKITKRGQNVTFRCDPISEHNRLYWYRQTLGQGPEFLTYFQNEAQLEKSRLLSDRFSAERPKGSFSTLEIQRTEQGDSAMYLCASSLTGQGIVPQHFGDGTRLSIL.

This clonotype was found a few times. The rearrangement joins TRBV7-9 to TRBJ2-5; possible D gene TRBD2, 5 bases. V shed 5 bases and J shed 11 bases, with 12 bases lying between them. The germline V gene has CDR1 SEHNR and CDR2 FQNEAQ (reference sequence). The length of the CDR3 is 11 residues. CDR3: CASSTTSIQYF. The CDR3 DNA reads TGTGCCAGCAGCACAACTAGTATTCAGTACTTC. Full variable domain (rest looked up from reference TRBV7-9 and TRBJ2-5): DTGVSQNPRHKITKRGQNVTFRCDPISEHNRLYWYRQTLGQGPEFLTYFQNEAQLEKSRLLSDRFSAERPKGSFSTLEIQRTEQGDSAMYLCASSTTSIQYFGPGTRLLVL.

The chain has TRBV18 and TRBJ2-1; 14 bases align to TRBD2. CDR1 KGHSH and CDR2 LQKENI come from the germline V gene. The J segment lost 8 bases and the V segment lost 0 bases, leaving 9 bases of the junction unmatched. The CDR3 loop spans 18 amino acids. The chain's CDR3 is CASSPPPGLAGASHEQFF. DNA for the CDR3: TGTGCCAGCTCACCACCGCCGGGACTAGCGGGGGCGTCCCATGAGCAGTTCTTC.

The chain carries TRBV9 and TRBJ2-3; D remains ambiguous. Germline V gives CDR1 SGDLS, CDR2 YYNGEE. V was pared by 0 bases and J by 6 bases, with 8 bases between. The CDR3 sequence is 13 residues long. This CDR3 reads CASSVGSADTQYF. CDR3 nucleotides: TGTGCCAGCAGCGTAGGCTCGGCGGATACGCAGTATTTT.

About this clonotype: This clone may be a read error of a much larger clone one base away. The V and J genes are TRBV7-8 and TRBJ1-5, with unresolved D. The germline gives CDR1 SGHVS, CDR2 FQNEAQ. The CDR3 length is 15 residues. For the CDR3, the DNA is TGTGCCAGCAGCATGGACCCCCATGGAGGTCAGCCCCAGCCTTTT. Translation: CASSMDPHGGQPQPF.

The chain couples TRBV28 to TRBJ1-6; possible D gene TRBD1, 6 bases. There are 16 residues in the CDR3. Trimming took 3 bases from V and 9 from J, leaving 18 bases between them. Germline CDR1 MDHEN, CDR2 SYDVKM. The CDR3 sequence: CASSLRGGGASSPLHF. The CDR3 bases are TGTGCCAGCAGTTTGAGGGGAGGGGGGGCAAGTTCACCCCTCCACTTT.

The V call is TRBV19, the J call TRBJ1-6, with D uncertain. The CDR3 is 14 residues long. CDR1 is LNHDA and CDR2 is SQIVND in the germline V gene (reference sequence). Deletions cut 1 base from V and 6 bases from J, with 7 bases between. CDR3 loop: CASSIVALNSPLHF. The CDR3 nucleotides read TGTGCCAGTAGTATAGTGGCGCTTAATTCACCCCTCCACTTT.

This clonotype has at least ten counts. The chain carries TRBV7-8 and TRBJ1-3, with D uncertain. The CDR3 runs 16 residues. V was shortened by 5 bases and J by 4 bases, with 18 bases between the two germline ends. Germline assignment: CDR1 SGHVS and CDR2 FQNEAQ. This chain's CDR3 is CASSKGPPGSGNTIYF. The CDR3 coding sequence is TGTGCCAGCAGCAAAGGACCGCCTGGATCGGGAAACACCATATATTTT.

This clonotype occurred a few times. This chain uses TRBV7-8 with TRBJ2-2; D is undetermined. Trimming shortened V by 5 bases and J by 3 bases, and 13 bases separated the two germline ends. CDR1 SGHVS and CDR2 FQNEAQ come from the germline V gene. The CDR3 sequence is 15 residues long. This CDR3 is CASSLRAGHTGELFF. Here the CDR3 DNA reads TGTGCCAGCAGCCTCCGGGCAGGTCACACCGGGGAGCTGTTTTTT.

This clonotype was seen a few times. V gene TRBV18 combines with J gene TRBJ1-1; perhaps TRBD1 as D (6 bases). Trimming stripped 6 bases from V and 4 bases from J, with 18 bases between. There are 15 residues in the CDR3. Per the germline V gene, CDR1 is KGHSH and CDR2 is LQKENI. CDR3 DNA sequence: TGTGCCAGCTCGGGGGGCAGACTGGAGAGCACTGAAGCTTTCTTT. Its translation: CASSGGRLESTEAFF.

Details on this clonotype: One end of the junction does not line up with germline, which may come from a read error. This chain joins TRBV2 and TRBJ1-2; D is perhaps TRBD1 (5 bases). Germline lookup yields CDR1 SNHLY and CDR2 FYNNEI. The CDR3 runs 15 residues. The CDR3 protein is CACSEARTGPYGYTF. The CDR3 DNA reads as TGTGCCTGCAGTGAAGCCCGGACGGGGCCCTATGGCTACACCTTC.